These 16 T cell receptor beta chains share one sample of origin, sequenced in a study of blood T cell repertoires in COVID-19. TCRdb keeps only in-frame clones here, not all; method: immunoSEQ multiplex PCR. This table holds about 160,000 clones, 82% found once. Sequences were obtained from peripheral blood. The receptors come from a woman of 80 years or more with acute or convalescent COVID-19.

The chain employs TRBV4-3 and TRBJ1-2; D is undetermined. CDR3 length: 17 residues. Trimming removed 0 bases from V and 3 bases from J, with 17 bases in between. Germline V CDR1 and CDR2: LGHNA, YSLEER. The CDR3 is CASSQDNTARKDYGYTF. CDR3 bases: TGCGCCAGCAGCCAAGATAATACGGCTAGGAAGGACTATGGCTACACCTTC.

The chain is built from TRBV6-5 and TRBJ2-1; TRBD1 might be the D (5 bases). V was trimmed by 4 bases and J by 10 bases, leaving 8 bases between them. Germline CDR1 reads MNHEY; CDR2 reads SVGAGI. This CDR3 has 11 amino acids. This chain's CDR3 is CASSSGLEQFF. The CDR3 nucleotides are TGTGCCAGCAGTTCAGGGTTAGAGCAGTTCTTC.

The chain has TRBV27 and TRBJ1-5, with D perhaps matching TRBD1 (6 bases). Deletions cut 4 bases from V and 2 bases from J, with 24 bases between. Germline CDR1 and CDR2: MNHEY and SMNVEV (reference sequence). The length of the CDR3 is 19 residues. CDR3 protein: CASSSGVGRGWVGNQPQHF. CDR3 nucleotide sequence: TGTGCCAGCAGTTCAGGGGTAGGACGTGGGTGGGTGGGCAATCAGCCCCAGCATTTT.

The CDR3 nucleotides read TGTGCCAGCAAAAAAACGCGGGACAGGGGGCGCGTGGATACGCAGTATTTT. This translates into CASKKTRDRGRVDTQYF. The chain is built from TRBV11-2 and TRBJ2-3; 12 positions match TRBD1. The CDR3 totals 17 residues. The germline V gene encodes CDR1 SGHAT and CDR2 FQNNGV. V gave up 7 bases and J gave up 6 bases; unmatched junction bases: 14.

This chain joins TRBV11-2 and TRBJ1-4; TRBD1 might be the D (6 bases). Germline V gene data show CDR1 as SGHAT and CDR2 as FQNNGV. Trimming removed 3 bases at V and 8 bases at J, with 10 bases between. There are 13 residues in the CDR3. This CDR3 reads CASSFDRQEKLFF. The CDR3, as DNA: TGTGCCAGCAGCTTTGACAGGCAGGAAAAACTGTTTTTT.

The chain uses TRBV30 and TRBJ1-6, with 8 bases lining up with TRBD1. From germline, CDR1 is GTSNPN and CDR2 SVGIG (reference sequence). J was trimmed by 11 bases and V by 3 bases; bases with no gene match: 6. The CDR3 is made up of 13 amino acids. The CDR3 loop reads CAWSGQGSAPLHF. The DNA for the CDR3 is TGTGCCTGGAGCGGACAGGGAAGCGCACCCCTCCACTTT.

This clone came up once. The J gene is TRBJ2-5, the V gene TRBV18; no clear D. From germline, CDR1 is KGHSH and CDR2 LQKENI. The CDR3 runs to 12 residues. Trimming took off 5 bases at V and 0 bases at J, with 4 bases between the two ends. The CDR3 loop reads CASSEYQETQYF. The DNA for the CDR3 is TGTGCCAGCTCAGAGTACCAAGAGACCCAGTACTTC.

The chain uses TRBV7-2 and TRBJ2-5, with D hard to call. The length of the CDR3 is 16 residues. Germline V gene sequence: CDR1 SGHTA, CDR2 FQGNSA. V was cut by 2 bases and J by 0 bases, with 13 bases left in between. CDR3 coding DNA: TGTGCCAGCAGCTTATTCGGTCAACGGTACCAAGAGACCCAGTACTTC. Translation gives CASSLFGQRYQETQYF.

The chain employs TRBV6-5 and TRBJ1-2; D might be TRBD1 (6 bases). Trimming stripped 5 bases from V and 4 bases from J, with 14 bases between. This CDR3 region has 14 residues. The germline gives CDR1 MNHEY, CDR2 SVGAGI. The CDR3 spells CASSLSGDTYGYTF. The CDR3, as DNA: TGTGCCAGCAGTCTGTCAGGGGATACCTATGGCTACACCTTC.

The rearrangement uses TRBV6-6 and TRBJ1-4; 8 nucleotides agree with TRBD1. Looked up from germline, CDR1 is MNHNY and CDR2 is SVGAGI (reference sequence). The CDR3 is made up of 13 amino acids. J gave up 2 bases and V 8 bases, and 1 base lay outside the gene matches. The chain's CDR3 is CASDRGTNEKLFF. The DNA of the CDR3 is TGTGCCAGCGACAGGGGTACTAATGAAAAACTGTTTTTT.

The chain uses TRBV5-1 and TRBJ1-6; 8 bases map to TRBD1. Germline V gene lookup returns CDR1 SGHRS and CDR2 YFSETQ. The CDR3 is made up of 15 amino acids. Losses at the gene ends were 1 base for V and 7 bases for J; bases not matched to a gene: 4. CDR3 bases: TGCGCCAGCAGCTTGTCTACAGGGGGAAATTCACCCCTCCACTTT. The encoded protein is CASSLSTGGNSPLHF.

DNA for the CDR3: TGTGCCACCAGCAGAGACCGGACGACAGGGGCTGGTGGTGGCTACACCTTC. Its protein product is CATSRDRTTGAGGGYTF. The chain recombines TRBV15 with TRBJ1-2, with 8 bases identical to TRBD1. Per germline, CDR1 LNHNV and CDR2 YYDKDF (reference sequence). The junction had 13 bases not matched to a gene; V was cut back by 0 bases and J by 7 bases. This CDR3 contains 17 residues.

V usage is TRBV5-4 and J usage is TRBJ2-7, with TRBD2 matching over 8 bases. V gave up 4 bases and J gave up 0 bases; unmatched junction bases: 12. There are 17 residues in the CDR3. Germline loops: CDR1 SGHNT, CDR2 YYREEE (reference sequence). This CDR3 is CASSPGGERDDSYEQYF. The CDR3 region has the DNA TGTGCCAGCAGCCCCGGGGGGGAGCGGGACGACTCCTACGAGCAGTACTTC.

The rearrangement joins TRBV20-1 to TRBJ1-5, with D possibly TRBD1 on 6 matching bases. Trimming took off 3 bases at V and 1 base at J, with 16 bases between the two ends. CDR1 and CDR2 from the germline V gene are DFQATT and SNEGSKA (reference sequence). This CDR3 region has 16 residues. The CDR3 region has the DNA TGCAGTGCTAGTTATGGGGGCGTGGGGAGCAATCAGCCCCAGCATTTT. This gives the protein CSASYGGVGSNQPQHF.

V and J are TRBV4-2 and TRBJ2-1, with 11 bases fitting TRBD1. This CDR3 spans 15 amino acids. Per the germline V gene, CDR1 is LGHNA and CDR2 is YNFKEQ. Unmatched junction bases numbered 3, after V lost 1 base and J lost 7 bases. The CDR3 spells CASSQGTGGLNEQFF. The CDR3 DNA sequence: TGTGCCAGCAGCCAAGGGACAGGGGGCTTGAATGAGCAGTTCTTC.

The chain has TRBV11-2 and TRBJ1-1; TRBD1 aligns across 7 bases. With 7 bases clipped from V and 1 base from J, the junction kept 6 bases outside the gene matches. CDR1 SGHAT and CDR2 FQNNGV come from the germline V gene. CDR3 size: 14 residues. DNA for the CDR3: TGTGCCAGCAACCGAGGGGGCAGGAACACTGAAGCTTTCTTT. This codes for CASNRGGRNTEAFF.